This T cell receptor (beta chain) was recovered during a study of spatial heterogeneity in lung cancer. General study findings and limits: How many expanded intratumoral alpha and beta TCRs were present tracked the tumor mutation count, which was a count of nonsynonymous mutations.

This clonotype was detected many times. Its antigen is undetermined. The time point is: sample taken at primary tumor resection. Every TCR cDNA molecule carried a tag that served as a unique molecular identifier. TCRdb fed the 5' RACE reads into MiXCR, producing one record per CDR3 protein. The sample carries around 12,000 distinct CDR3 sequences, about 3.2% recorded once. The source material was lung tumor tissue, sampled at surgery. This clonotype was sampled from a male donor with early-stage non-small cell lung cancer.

The CDR3: CASSPFGGNSYEQYF. The CDR3 nucleotides read TGTGCCAGCAGCCCGTTCGGGGGAAACTCCTACGAGCAGTACTTC. The chain uses TRBV7-8 and TRBJ2-7, with D possibly matching TRBD2 (6 bases). The CDR3 sequence is 15 residues long. In germline, CDR1 is SGHVS, CDR2 FQNEAQ. V lost 5 bases, J lost 0 bases, and 14 bases lay in between.